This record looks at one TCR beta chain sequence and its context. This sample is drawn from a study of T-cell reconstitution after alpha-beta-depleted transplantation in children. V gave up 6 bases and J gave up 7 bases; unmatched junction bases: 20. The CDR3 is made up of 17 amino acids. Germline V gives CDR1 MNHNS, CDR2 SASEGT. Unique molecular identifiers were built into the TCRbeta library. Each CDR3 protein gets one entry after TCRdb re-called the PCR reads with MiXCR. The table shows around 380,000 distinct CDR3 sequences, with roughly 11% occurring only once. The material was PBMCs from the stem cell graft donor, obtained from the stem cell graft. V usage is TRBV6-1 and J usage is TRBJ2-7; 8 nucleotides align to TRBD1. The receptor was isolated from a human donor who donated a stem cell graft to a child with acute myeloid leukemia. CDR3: CASSRNRNSGGQREQYF. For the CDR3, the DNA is TGTGCCAGCAGCCGAAACAGGAATTCAGGGGGCCAGCGGGAGCAGTACTTC.